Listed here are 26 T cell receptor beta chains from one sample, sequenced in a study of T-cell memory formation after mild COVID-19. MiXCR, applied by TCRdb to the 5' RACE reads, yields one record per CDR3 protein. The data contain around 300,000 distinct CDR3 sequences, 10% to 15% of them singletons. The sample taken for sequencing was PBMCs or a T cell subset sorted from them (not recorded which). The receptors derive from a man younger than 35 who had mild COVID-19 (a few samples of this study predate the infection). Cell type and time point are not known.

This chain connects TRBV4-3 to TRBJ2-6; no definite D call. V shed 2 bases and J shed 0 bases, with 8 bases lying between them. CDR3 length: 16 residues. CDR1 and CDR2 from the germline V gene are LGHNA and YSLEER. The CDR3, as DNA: TGCGCCAGCAGCCAAAAGGCGACCTCTGGGGCCAACGTCCTGACTTTC. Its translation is CASSQKATSGANVLTF.

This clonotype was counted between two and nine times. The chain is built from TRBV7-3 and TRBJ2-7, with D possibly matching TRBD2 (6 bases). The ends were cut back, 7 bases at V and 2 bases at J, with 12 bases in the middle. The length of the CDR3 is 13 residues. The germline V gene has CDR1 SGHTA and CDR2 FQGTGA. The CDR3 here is CASNGGFAYEQYV. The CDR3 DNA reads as TGTGCCAGCAATGGGGGGTTCGCCTACGAGCAGTACGTC.

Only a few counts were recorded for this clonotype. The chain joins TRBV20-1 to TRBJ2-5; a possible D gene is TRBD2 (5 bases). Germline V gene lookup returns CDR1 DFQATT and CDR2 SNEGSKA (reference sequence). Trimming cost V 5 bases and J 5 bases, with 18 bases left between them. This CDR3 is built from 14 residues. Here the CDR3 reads CSAGLRLLRETQYF. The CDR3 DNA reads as TGCAGTGCTGGCTTGCGACTATTACGCGAGACCCAGTACTTC.

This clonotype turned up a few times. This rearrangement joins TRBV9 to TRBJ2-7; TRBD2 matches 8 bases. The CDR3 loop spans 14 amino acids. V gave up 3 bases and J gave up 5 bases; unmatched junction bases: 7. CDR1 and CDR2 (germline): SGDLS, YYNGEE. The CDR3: CASSGTGGLDEQYF. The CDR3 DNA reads TGTGCCAGCAGCGGAACGGGGGGGCTGGACGAGCAGTACTTC.

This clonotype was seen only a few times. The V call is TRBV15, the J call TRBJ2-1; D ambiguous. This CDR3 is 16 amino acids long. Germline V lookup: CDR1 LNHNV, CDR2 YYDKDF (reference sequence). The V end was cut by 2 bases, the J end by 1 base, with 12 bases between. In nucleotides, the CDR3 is TGTGCCACCAGCAGAACCCGCCTGGGGTCCTACAATGAGCAGTTCTTC. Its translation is CATSRTRLGSYNEQFF.

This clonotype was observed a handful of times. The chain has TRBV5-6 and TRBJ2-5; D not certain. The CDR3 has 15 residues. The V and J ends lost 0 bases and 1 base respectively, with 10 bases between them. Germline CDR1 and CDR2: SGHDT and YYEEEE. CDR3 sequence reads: CASSLVGSPQETQYF. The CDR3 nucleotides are TGTGCCAGCAGCTTGGTGGGGTCCCCCCAAGAGACCCAGTACTTC. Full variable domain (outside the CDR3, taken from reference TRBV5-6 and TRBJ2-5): DAGVTQSPTHLIKTRGQQVTLRCSPKSGHDTVSWYQQALGQGPQFIFQYYEEEERQRGNFPDRFSGHQFPNYSSELNVNALLLGDSALYLCASSLVGSPQETQYFGPGTRLLVL.

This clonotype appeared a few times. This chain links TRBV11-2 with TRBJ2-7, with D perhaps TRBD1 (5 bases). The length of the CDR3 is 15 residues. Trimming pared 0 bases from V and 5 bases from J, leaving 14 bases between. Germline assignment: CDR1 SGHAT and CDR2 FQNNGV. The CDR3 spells CASSLDPPGYHEQYV. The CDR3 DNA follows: TGTGCCAGCAGCTTAGATCCCCCAGGGTACCACGAGCAGTACGTC.

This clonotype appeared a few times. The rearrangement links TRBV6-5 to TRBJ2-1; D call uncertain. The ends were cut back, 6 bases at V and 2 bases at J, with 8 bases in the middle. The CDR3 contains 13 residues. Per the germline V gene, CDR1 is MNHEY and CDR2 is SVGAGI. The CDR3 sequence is CASRRKAYNEQFF. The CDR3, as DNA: TGTGCCAGCAGGAGAAAAGCCTACAATGAGCAGTTCTTC.

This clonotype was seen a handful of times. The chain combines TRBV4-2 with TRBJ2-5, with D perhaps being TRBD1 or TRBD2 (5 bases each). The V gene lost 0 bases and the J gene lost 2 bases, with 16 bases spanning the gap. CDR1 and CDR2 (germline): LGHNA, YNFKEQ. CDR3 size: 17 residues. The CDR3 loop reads CASSQDANAWGQETQYF. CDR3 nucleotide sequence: TGTGCCAGCAGCCAAGATGCTAATGCGTGGGGGCAAGAGACCCAGTACTTC.

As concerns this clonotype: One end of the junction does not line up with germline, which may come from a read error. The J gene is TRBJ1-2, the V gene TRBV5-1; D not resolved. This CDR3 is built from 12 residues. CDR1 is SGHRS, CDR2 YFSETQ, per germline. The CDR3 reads CASDSRGYGNTF. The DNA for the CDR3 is TGCGCCAGCGACTCAAGAGGCTATGGCAACACCTTC.

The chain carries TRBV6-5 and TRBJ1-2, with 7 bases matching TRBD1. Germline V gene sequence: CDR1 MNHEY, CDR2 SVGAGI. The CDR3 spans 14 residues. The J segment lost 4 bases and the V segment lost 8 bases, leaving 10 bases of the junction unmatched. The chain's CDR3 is CASSGQGVSYGYTF. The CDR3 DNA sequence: TGTGCCAGCTCTGGGCAGGGGGTTTCCTATGGCTACACCTTC.

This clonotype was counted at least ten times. This chain's CDR3 is CSARPGGANTEAFF. In DNA, the CDR3 is TGCAGTGCTAGGCCCGGAGGGGCAAACACTGAAGCTTTCTTT. The chain has TRBV20-1 and TRBJ1-1, with TRBD1 as a possible D gene (5 bases). Germline loops: CDR1 DFQATT, CDR2 SNEGSKA (reference sequence). The CDR3 runs to 14 residues. V shed 3 bases and J shed 2 bases, with 13 bases lying between them.

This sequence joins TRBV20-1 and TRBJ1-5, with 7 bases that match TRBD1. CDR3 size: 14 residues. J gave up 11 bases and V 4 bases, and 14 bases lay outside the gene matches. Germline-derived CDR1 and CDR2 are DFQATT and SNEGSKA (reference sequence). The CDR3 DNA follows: TGCAGTGCTACGGCTACAGGGGATTTGCGGGCCCAGCATTTT. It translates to CSATATGDLRAQHF.

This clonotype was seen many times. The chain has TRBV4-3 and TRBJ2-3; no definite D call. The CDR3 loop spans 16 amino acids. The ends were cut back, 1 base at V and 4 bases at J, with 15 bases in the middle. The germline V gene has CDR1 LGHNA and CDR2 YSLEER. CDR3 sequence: CASSQVISSRADTQYF. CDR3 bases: TGCGCCAGCAGCCAAGTGATTAGCAGCCGGGCAGATACGCAGTATTTT.

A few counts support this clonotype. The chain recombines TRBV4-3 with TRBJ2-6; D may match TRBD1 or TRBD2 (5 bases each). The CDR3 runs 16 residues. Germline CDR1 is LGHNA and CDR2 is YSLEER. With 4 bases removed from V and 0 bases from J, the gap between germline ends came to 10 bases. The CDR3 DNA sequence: TGCGCCAGCAGCCGCCAGAGGGGCTCTGGGGCCAACGTCCTGACTTTC. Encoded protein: CASSRQRGSGANVLTF.

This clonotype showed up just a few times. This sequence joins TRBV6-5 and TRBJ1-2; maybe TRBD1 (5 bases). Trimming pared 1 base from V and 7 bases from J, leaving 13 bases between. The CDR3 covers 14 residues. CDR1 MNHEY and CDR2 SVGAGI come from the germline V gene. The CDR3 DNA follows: TGTGCCAGCAGTTACTTAAACAGGATTGGTGGCTACACCTTC. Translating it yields CASSYLNRIGGYTF.

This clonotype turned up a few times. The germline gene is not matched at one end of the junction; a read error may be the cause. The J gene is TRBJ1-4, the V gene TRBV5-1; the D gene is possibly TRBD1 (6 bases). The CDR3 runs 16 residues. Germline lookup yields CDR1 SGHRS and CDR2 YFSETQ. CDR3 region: CASSYGGQAPKEKLFF. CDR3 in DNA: TGCGCCAGCAGTTATGGGGGGCAGGCGCCTAAAGAAAAACTGTTTTTT.

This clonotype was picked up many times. The CDR3 reads CASSLFGGPNTGELFF. CDR3 sequence (DNA): TGCGCCAGCAGCTTATTTGGGGGACCGAACACCGGGGAGCTGTTTTTT. The chain recombines TRBV5-1 with TRBJ2-2; TRBD1 or TRBD2 may be the D gene (5 bases each). Germline CDR1 is SGHRS and CDR2 is YFSETQ. V lost 2 bases, J lost 0 bases, and 11 bases lay in between. The CDR3 extends over 16 amino acids.

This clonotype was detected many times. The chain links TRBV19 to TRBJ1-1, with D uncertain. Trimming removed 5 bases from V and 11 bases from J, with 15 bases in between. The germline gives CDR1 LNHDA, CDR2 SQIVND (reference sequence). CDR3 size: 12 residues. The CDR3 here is CASSPREGGAFF. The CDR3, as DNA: TGTGCCAGTAGTCCCCGTGAGGGTGGGGCTTTCTTT.

In DNA, the CDR3 is TGCAGCGTTGATGGATCCGCAGGGGGAACTGAAGCTTTCTTT. It translates to CSVDGSAGGTEAFF. The chain employs TRBV29-1 and TRBJ1-1; 7 nucleotides match TRBD1. Germline V gene data show CDR1 as SQVTM and CDR2 as ANQGSEA. V gave up 3 bases and J gave up 5 bases; unmatched junction bases: 9. The CDR3 is 14 residues long.

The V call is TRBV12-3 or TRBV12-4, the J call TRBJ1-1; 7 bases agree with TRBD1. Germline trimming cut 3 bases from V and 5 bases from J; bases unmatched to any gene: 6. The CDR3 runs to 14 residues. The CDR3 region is CASSFIGGGTEAFF. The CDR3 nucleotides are TGTGCCAGCAGTTTCATAGGGGGCGGGACTGAAGCTTTCTTT.

CDR3 residues: CASSPVSGSYEQYF. The CDR3 nucleotides read TGCGCCAGCAGCCCGGTTTCGGGGAGTTACGAGCAGTACTTC. The J gene is TRBJ2-7, the V gene TRBV4-1; TRBD2 might be the D (5 bases). The germline gives CDR1 MGHRA, CDR2 YSYEKL. Deletions cut 4 bases from V and 4 bases from J, with 14 bases between. The CDR3 covers 14 residues.

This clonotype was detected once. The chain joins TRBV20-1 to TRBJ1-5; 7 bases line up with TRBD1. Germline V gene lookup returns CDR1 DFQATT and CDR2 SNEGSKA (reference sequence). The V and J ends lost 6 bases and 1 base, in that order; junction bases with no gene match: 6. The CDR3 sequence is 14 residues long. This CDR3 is CSARRDRSNQPQHF. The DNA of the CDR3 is TGCAGTGCGCGCCGGGACAGAAGCAATCAGCCCCAGCATTTT.

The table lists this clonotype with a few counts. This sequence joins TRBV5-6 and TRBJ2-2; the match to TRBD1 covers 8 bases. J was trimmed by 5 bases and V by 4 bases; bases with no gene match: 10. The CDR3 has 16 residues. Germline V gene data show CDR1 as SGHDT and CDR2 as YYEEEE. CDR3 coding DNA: TGTGCCAGCAGCGGGGGACAGGTGACCCCAACCGGGGAGCTGTTTTTT. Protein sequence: CASSGGQVTPTGELFF. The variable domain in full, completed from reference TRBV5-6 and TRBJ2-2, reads DAGVTQSPTHLIKTRGQQVTLRCSPKSGHDTVSWYQQALGQGPQFIFQYYEEEERQRGNFPDRFSGHQFPNYSSELNVNALLLGDSALYLCASSGGQVTPTGELFFGEGSRLTVL.

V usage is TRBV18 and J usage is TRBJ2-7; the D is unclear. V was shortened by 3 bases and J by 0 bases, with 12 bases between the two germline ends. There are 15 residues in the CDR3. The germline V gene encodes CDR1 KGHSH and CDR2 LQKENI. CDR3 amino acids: CASSPGHFSSYEQYV. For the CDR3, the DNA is TGTGCCAGCTCACCGGGTCATTTTAGCTCCTACGAGCAGTACGTC.

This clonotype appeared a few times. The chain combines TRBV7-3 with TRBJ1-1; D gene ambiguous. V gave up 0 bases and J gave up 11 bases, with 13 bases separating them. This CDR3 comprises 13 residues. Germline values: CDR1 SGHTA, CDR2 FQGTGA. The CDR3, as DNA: TGTGCCAGCAGCTTAACAGTCCGAACGCCGGCTTTCTTT. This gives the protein CASSLTVRTPAFF.